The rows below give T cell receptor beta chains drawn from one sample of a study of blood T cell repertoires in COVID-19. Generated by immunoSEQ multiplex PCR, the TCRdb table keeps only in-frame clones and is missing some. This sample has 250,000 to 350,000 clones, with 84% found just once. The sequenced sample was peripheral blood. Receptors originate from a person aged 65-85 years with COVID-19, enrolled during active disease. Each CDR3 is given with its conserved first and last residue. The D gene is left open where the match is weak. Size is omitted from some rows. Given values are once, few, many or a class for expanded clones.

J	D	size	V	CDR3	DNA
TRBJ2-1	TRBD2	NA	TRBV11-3	CASSPGWLAGLDYNEQFF	TGTGCCAGCAGCCCCGGGTGGCTAGCGGGACTCGACTACAATGAGCAGTTCTTC
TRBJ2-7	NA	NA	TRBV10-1	CASSESAGLTYYEQYF	TGCGCCAGCAGTGAGTCTGCAGGGTTAACCTACTACGAGCAGTACTTC
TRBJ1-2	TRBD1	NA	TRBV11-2	CASSPFRDRGRGYTF	TGTGCCAGCAGCCCTTTCCGGGACAGGGGGCGAGGCTACACCTTC
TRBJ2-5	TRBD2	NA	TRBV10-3	CASRGGQETQYF	TGTGCCTCGCGGGGGGGCCAAGAGACCCAGTACTTC
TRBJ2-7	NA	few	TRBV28	CASSFATATYEQYF	TGTGCCAGCAGTTTCGCGACAGCGACCTACGAGCAGTACTTC
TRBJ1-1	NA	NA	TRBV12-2	CASRLVWPHDTEAFF	TGTGCAAGTCGCTTAGTGTGGCCCCACGACACTGAAGCTTTCTTT
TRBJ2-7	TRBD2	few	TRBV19	CASSARTSGDSYEQYF	TGTGCCAGTAGTGCGCGGACTAGCGGGGACTCCTACGAGCAGTACTTC
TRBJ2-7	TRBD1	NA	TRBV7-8	CASSLGVGQGYEQYF	TGTGCCAGCAGCTTAGGGGTAGGACAGGGGTACGAGCAGTACTTC
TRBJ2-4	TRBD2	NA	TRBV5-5	CASSPGGTSVGNIQYF	TGTGCCAGCAGTCCAGGCGGGACTAGCGTGGGAAACATTCAGTACTTC
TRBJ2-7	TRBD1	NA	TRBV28	CASGWDRGPYEQYF	TGTGCCAGCGGGTGGGACAGGGGGCCCTACGAGCAGTACTTC
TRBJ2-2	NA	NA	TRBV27	CASTWSFLRGGGELFF	TGTGCCAGCACTTGGAGCTTCTTGAGGGGGGGCGGGGAGCTGTTTTTT
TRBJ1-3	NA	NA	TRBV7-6	CASSSNRVGGNTIYF	TGTGCCAGCAGCTCAAACAGGGTTGGGGGAAACACCATATATTTT
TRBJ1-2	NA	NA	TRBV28	CASSPTVADPYGYTF	TGTGCCAGCAGTCCAACAGTGGCAGACCCGTATGGCTACACCTTC
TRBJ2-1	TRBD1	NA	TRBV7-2	CASSLAGTGIVGQFF	TGTGCCAGCAGCTTAGCCGGGACAGGGATTGTTGGGCAGTTCTTC
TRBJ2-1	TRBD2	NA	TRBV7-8	CASSLDPGLAVYNEQFF	TGTGCCAGCAGCTTAGACCCTGGACTAGCGGTCTACAATGAGCAGTTCTTC
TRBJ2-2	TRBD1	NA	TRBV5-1	CASSWTGGTGELFF	TGCGCCAGCAGCTGGACAGGGGGCACCGGGGAGCTGTTTTTT
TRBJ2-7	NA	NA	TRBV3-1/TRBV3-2	CASSQDRSFEQYF	TGTGCCAGCAGCCAAGATCGTAGCTTCGAGCAGTACTTC